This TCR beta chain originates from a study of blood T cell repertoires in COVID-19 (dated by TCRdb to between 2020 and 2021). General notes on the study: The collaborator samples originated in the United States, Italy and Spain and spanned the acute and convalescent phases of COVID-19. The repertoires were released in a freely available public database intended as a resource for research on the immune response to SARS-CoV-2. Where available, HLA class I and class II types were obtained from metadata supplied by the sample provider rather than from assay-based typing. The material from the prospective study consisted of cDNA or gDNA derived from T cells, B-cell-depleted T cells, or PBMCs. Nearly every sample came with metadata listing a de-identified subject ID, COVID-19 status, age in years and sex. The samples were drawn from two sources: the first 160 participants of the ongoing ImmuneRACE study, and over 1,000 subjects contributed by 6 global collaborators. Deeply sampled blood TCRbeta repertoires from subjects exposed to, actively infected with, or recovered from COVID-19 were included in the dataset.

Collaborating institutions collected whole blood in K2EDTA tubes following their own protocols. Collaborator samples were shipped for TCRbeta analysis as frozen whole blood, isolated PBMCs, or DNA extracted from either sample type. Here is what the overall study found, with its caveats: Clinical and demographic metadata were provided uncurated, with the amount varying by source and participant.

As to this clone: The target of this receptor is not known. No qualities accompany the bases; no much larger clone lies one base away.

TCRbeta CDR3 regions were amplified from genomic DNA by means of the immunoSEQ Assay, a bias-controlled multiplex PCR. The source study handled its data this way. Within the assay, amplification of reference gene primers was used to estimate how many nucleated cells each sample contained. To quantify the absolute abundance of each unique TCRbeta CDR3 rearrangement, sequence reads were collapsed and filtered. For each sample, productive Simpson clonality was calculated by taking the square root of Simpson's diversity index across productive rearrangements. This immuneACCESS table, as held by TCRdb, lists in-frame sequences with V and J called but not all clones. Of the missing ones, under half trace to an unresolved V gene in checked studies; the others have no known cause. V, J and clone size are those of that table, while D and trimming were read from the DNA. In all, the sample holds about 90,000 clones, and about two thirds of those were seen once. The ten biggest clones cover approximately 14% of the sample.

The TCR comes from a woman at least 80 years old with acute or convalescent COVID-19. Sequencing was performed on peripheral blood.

The CDR3: CASTPKTLGLAGGRNIRYEQYF. The sequence in DNA is TGTGCCAGCACCCCCAAGACACTTGGACTAGCGGGGGGGCGAAACATTCGCTACGAGCAGTACTTC. In this chain, TRBV27 is recombined with TRBJ2-7, and 15 bases in between align with TRBD2. CDR1 and CDR2 (MNHEY, SMNVEV) derive from the germline V gene (reference sequence). The germline V and J ends show losses of 7 bases and 3 bases respectively, and no gene match explains 25 bases of the junction. The CDR3 starts with the cysteine, ends with the phenylalanine, and has 22 residues. Only the CDR3 part of the read is kept: 66 bases, read in frame from the first base.